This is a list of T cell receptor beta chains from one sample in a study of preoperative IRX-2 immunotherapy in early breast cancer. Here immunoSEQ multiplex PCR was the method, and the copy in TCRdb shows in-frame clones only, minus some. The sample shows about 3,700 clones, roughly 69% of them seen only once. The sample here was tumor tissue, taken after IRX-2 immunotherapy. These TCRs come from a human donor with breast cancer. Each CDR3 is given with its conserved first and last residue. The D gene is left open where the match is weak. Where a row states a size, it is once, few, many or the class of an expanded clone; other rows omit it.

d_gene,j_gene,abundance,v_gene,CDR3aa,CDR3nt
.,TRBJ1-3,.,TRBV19,CASLPQVSSGNTIYF,TGTGCCAGCTTGCCCCAGGTTTCTTCTGGAAACACCATATATTTT
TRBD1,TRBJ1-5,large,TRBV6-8,CAIGTGDSNQPQHF,TGTGCCATCGGGACAGGCGATAGCAATCAGCCCCAGCATTTT
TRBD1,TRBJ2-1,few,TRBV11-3,CASSSGTGDNEQFF,TGTGCCAGCAGCTCCGGGACAGGGGACAATGAGCAGTTCTTC
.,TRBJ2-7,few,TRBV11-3,CASSFAANQIYEQYF,TGTGCCAGCAGCTTCGCAGCGAATCAGATCTACGAGCAGTACTTC
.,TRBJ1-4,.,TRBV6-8,CASSAGATNEKLFF,TGTGCCAGCAGTGCGGGGGCAACTAATGAAAAACTGTTTTTT
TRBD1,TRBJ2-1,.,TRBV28,CASSPPGTGGRNEQFF,TGTGCCAGCAGTCCTCCAGGGACAGGGGGTCGCAATGAGCAGTTCTTC
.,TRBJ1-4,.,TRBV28,CASSLVTPTNEKLFF,TGTGCCAGCAGTTTGGTTACACCAACTAATGAAAAACTGTTTTTT
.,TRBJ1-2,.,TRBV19,CASSHPGHHYTF,TGTGCCAGTAGTCATCCGGGACACCACTACACCTTC
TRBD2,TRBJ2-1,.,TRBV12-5,CASAFLVASGSFQQFF,TGTGCTAGTGCTTTTCTGGTAGCTAGCGGGAGTTTTCAGCAGTTCTTC
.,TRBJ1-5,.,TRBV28,CASRHDGNQPQHF,TGTGCCAGCAGACACGACGGAAATCAGCCCCAGCATTTT
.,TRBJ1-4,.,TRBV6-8,CASSPTERGRPYWEKLFF,TGTGCCAGCAGCCCCACTGAACGAGGGAGGCCCTATTGGGAAAAACTGTTTTTT
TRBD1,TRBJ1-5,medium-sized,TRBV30,CAWSGGTVSNQPQHF,TGTGCCTGGAGTGGGGGGACAGTTAGCAATCAGCCCCAGCATTTT
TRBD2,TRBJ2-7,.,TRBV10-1,CASRTGTSGSITYEQYF,TGCGCCAGCAGAACCGGGACTAGCGGGAGTATAACCTACGAGCAGTACTTC
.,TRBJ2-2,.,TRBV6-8,CASSYSIVGTGELFF,TGTGCCAGCAGTTACTCGATTGTAGGCACCGGGGAGCTGTTTTTT
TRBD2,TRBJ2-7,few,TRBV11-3,CASSQAPGLEYEQYF,TGTGCCAGCAGCCAGGCTCCGGGACTAGAATACGAGCAGTACTTC
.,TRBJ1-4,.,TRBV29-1,CSVSGGVETNEKLFF,TGCAGCGTTAGCGGGGGAGTGGAGACTAATGAAAAACTGTTTTTT
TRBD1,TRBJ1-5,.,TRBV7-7,CASSGGQGHQPQHF,TGTGCCAGCAGCGGGGGACAGGGGCATCAGCCCCAGCATTTT
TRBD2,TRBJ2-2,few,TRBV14,CASSRASGRTNTGELFF,TGTGCCAGCAGCCGGGCTAGCGGGAGGACAAACACCGGGGAGCTGTTTTTT
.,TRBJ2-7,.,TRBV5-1,CASSRDGAGTYEQYF,TGCGCCAGCAGCCGCGATGGGGCAGGGACCTACGAGCAGTACTTC
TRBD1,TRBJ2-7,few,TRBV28,CASSGDSFAYEQYF,TGTGCCAGCAGCGGGGACAGTTTCGCCTACGAGCAGTACTTC
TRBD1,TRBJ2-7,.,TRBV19,CASGQGIYEQYF,TGTGCCAGCGGACAGGGGATCTACGAGCAGTACTTC
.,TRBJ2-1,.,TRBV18,CASSWAPIEVYNEQFF,TGTGCCAGCTCATGGGCCCCCATTGAAGTCTACAATGAGCAGTTCTTC
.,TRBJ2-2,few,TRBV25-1,CASSAQDTGELFF,TGTGCCAGCAGTGCACAAGACACCGGGGAGCTGTTTTTT
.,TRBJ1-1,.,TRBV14,CASSQDTGLMNTEAFF,TGTGCCAGCAGCCAAGACACCGGGTTGATGAACACTGAAGCTTTCTTT
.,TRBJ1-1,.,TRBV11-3,CASSLRQGPMNTEAFF,TGTGCCAGCAGCTTGAGGCAGGGGCCTATGAACACTGAAGCTTTCTTT
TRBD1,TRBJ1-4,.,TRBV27,CASSPQGATNEKLFF,TGTGCCAGCAGCCCTCAGGGGGCCACTAATGAAAAACTGTTTTTT
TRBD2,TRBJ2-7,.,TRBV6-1,CASSEAPQTSGRMYEQYF,TGTGCCAGCAGTGAAGCGCCTCAGACTAGCGGGAGGATGTACGAGCAGTACTTC